The present entry profiles one T cell receptor beta chain with its context. Its target is unknown. This sample was included in a study of T cells after yellow fever vaccination. The overall study: SMART-Seq v4 Ultra Low Input served to prepare low-cell-number fractions.

TCRdb re-derived calls from the 5' RACE reads in MiXCR, one entry per CDR3 protein. Of 450,000 to 550,000 distinct CDR3 sequences in the sample, roughly a fifth were seen once. Study-level results: Some clonotypes, a small share, were shared between CD4 and CD8 compartments.

J gave up 4 bases and V 1 base, and 11 bases lay outside the gene matches. The CDR3 extends over 18 amino acids. Germline CDR1 reads LNHNV; CDR2 reads YYDKDF (reference sequence). The receptor was isolated from a man aged 25 to 40 who received the YFV17D yellow fever vaccine. Sequencing was performed on PBMCs, taken 15 days after the yellow fever booster vaccination. This rearrangement joins TRBV15 to TRBJ2-3, with 10 bases lining up with TRBD2. Here the CDR3 DNA reads TGTGCCACCAGCAGAGGCTTAGTGAGCGGGAGGGTTGCAGATACGCAGTATTTT. This gives the protein CATSRGLVSGRVADTQYF.